This T cell receptor (beta chain) was obtained from a study of blood T cell repertoires in COVID-19. About the research overall: Italy, Spain and the United States were the sources of the convalescent and acute COVID-19 samples.

Germline V lookup: CDR1 SGHTA, CDR2 FQGNSA. The V segment lost 7 bases and the J segment 3 bases; nucleotides outside the gene matches: 7. The CDR3 spans 17 residues. This clone was seen only once. Authors' methods: The assay estimated nucleated cells by amplifying reference gene primers. Profiled with immunoSEQ multiplex PCR; TCRdb holds only in-frame clones, not every one. That table furnishes V, J and clone size, whereas the DNA furnished D and trimming. The table lists some 320,000 clones, around 85% of them singletons. The rearrangement links TRBV7-2 to TRBJ2-2; 14 bases fit TRBD2. This clonotype originated in a woman aged 25 to 39 who had been exposed to COVID-19. Sequencing was performed on PBMCs or T cells enriched from blood (not recorded which). The CDR3 DNA reads TGTGCCAGCACCCGGACTAGCGGGGGGACTTACACCGGGGAGCTGTTTTTT. This encodes CASTRTSGGTYTGELFF.